Sequencing of this T cell receptor beta chain was carried out in a study of CD8 T cells in Susac syndrome. On the study more broadly: Susac syndrome patients were untreated, on corticosteroids with some adding intravenous immunoglobulin, or on intravenous immunoglobulin only.

cDNA came from 0.5 to 1 ug RNA primed by random hexamers. TCRdb independently ran MiXCR on the immunoSEQ multiplex PCR reads; one entry per CDR3 protein. This repertoire shows about 83,000 distinct CDR3 sequences, roughly 96% found once; its top ten account for roughly 0.44%. V lost 3 bases and J 3 bases, leaving 8 bases between the germline ends. CDR1 is SQVTM and CDR2 is ANQGSEA in the germline V gene. CDR3 length: 13 amino acids. This TCR came from a human donor with Susac syndrome. The J gene is TRBJ2-2, the V gene TRBV29-1; D possibly corresponds to TRBD1 (5 bases). Sequenced material: CD8+ T cells from PBMCs. CDR3 protein: CSVDPRDTGELFF. The CDR3 DNA follows: TGCAGCGTTGATCCCAGGGACACCGGGGAGCTGTTTTTT.